This T cell receptor (beta chain) derives from a study of blood T cell repertoires in COVID-19. Study overall: Each recovered donor of Cohort 3 presented with two negative PCRs, clearance, or symptom resolution. Specimens from acute and convalescent COVID-19 originated in the United States, Italy and Spain.

Per the original methods: Reference gene primer amplification yielded estimated nucleated cell counts. Using immunoSEQ multiplex PCR, the repertoire was profiled, and TCRdb retains in-frame clones only, with some absent. V and J calls and clone size are given by that table; D and trimming were obtained from the DNA. In the table there are some 220,000 clones, around 85% of which are singletons. CDR1 and CDR2 (germline): SEHNR, FQNEAQ (reference sequence). This CDR3 is built from 16 residues. Trimming pared 5 bases from V and 4 bases from J, leaving 20 bases between. Study members were between about 18 and 100 years old and lived in 24 US regions.

The chain employs TRBV7-9 and TRBJ1-2; D gene ambiguous. The sequence derives from a woman aged 45-59 years in a cohort exposed to, infected with or recovered from COVID-19 (not recorded which). The source material was PBMCs or T cells enriched from blood (not recorded which). The CDR3 coding sequence is TGTGCCAGCAGCCCCCGCGGTGACGCGGGTGGCTATGGCTACACCTTC. Translated, it gives CASSPRGDAGGYGYTF.